This TCR beta chain was recovered during a study of T cell repertoires in cytomegalovirus infection. Across the whole study: CMV infection plus the matching HLA type was flagged by public TCR beta signatures. The study's findings and limits: Using cumulative public TCR beta family frequency, the authors identified those who carried CMV together with the relevant HLA. In two of eight donors, the top clonotype was HLA-C-restricted CMV-specific.

About this clonotype itself: Antigen: not known.

V shed 0 bases and J 2 bases; nucleotides not matched to a gene: 2. The germline V gene has CDR1 MNHEY and CDR2 SVGEGT. The CDR3 runs to 17 residues. TCRdb re-analysed the reads in MiXCR, keeping a single row per CDR3 protein. The sample shows about 230,000 distinct CDR3 sequences, about 20% of them seen only once. The sequenced material came from CD8+ T cells from PBMCs. This chain links TRBV6-2 or TRBV6-3 with TRBJ2-3; 13 bases line up with TRBD2. The receptor's source is a human donor in good health (CMV status not recorded). Some clones in this sample may be carry-over from other donors' samples. The CDR3 sequence: CASSYSTSGGPTDTQYF. In DNA, the CDR3 is TGTGCCAGCAGTTACTCGACTAGCGGGGGGCCCACAGATACGCAGTATTTT.